The sample holds a few counts of the clone carrying this T cell receptor (beta chain). Its specificity is not known. The data belong to a study of cytomegalovirus exposure and HLA in healthy donors. At the level of the study: Among the 398 genotyped donors, just over 80% were placed in the Caucasian-associated ancestry cluster.

The PCR made use of 60 Vbeta and 13 Jbeta primers. Sequencing was performed with immunoSEQ multiplex PCR; in TCRdb, only in-frame clones are kept and a portion is missing. The repertoire has 160,000 or so clones, roughly 79% of them found once; the top ten carry around 7%. Participants comprised healthy donors of bone marrow. Study observations and caveats: The majority of CMV-associated TCR beta chains were reported as apparently HLA-restricted in a later analysis.

The receptor was derived from a woman aged 35 to 49 in good health and CMV-seropositive. Sample: PBMCs.

The CDR3 is CASSQGVTTRQAFF. CDR3 sequence (DNA): TGTGCCAGCAGCCAAGGGGTAACGACTAGACAAGCTTTCTTT. The chain employs TRBV14 and TRBJ1-1; D not resolved. The CDR3 runs to 14 residues. V was clipped by 1 base and J by 9 bases, with 15 bases between them. CDR1 is SGHDN, CDR2 FVKESK, per germline. The full variable domain, with the rest looked up from reference TRBV14 and TRBJ1-1, is EAGVTQFPSHSVIEKGQTVTLRCDPISGHDNLYWYRRVMGKEIKFLLHFVKESKQDESGMPNNRFLAERTGGTYSTLKVQPAELEDSGVYFCASSQGVTTRQAFFGQGTRLTVV.